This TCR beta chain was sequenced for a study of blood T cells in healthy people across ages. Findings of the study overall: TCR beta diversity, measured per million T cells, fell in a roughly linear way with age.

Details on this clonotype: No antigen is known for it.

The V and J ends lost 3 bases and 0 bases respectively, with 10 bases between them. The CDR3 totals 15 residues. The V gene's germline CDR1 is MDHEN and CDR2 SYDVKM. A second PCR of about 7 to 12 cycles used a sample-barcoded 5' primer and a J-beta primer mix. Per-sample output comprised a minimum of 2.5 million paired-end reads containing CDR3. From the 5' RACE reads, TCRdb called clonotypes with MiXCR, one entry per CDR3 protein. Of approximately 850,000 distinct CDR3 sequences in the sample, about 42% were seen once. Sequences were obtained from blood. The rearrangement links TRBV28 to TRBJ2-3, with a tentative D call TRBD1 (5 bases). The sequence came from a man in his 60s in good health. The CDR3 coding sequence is TGTGCCAGCAGTTTCCCCCAGGGCAGCACAGATACGCAGTATTTT. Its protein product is CASSFPQGSTDTQYF.